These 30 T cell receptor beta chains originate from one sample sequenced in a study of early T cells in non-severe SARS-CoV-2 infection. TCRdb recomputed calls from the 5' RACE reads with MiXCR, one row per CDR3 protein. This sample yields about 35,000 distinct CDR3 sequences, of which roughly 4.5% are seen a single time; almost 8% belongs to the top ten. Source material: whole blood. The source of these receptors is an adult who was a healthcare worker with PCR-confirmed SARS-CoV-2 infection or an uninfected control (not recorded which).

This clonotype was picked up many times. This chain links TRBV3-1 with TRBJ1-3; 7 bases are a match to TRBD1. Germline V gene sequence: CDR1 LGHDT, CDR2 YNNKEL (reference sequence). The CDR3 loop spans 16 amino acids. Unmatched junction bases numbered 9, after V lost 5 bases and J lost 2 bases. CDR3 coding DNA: TGTGCCAGCAGCAATCCGGGACAGTCGACTGGAAACACCATATATTTT. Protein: CASSNPGQSTGNTIYF.

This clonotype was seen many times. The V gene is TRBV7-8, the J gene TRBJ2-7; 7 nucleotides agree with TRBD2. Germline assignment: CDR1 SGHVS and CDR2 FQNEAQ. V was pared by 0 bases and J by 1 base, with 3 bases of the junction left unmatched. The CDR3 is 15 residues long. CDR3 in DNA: TGTGCCAGCAGCTTAGCGACTAGCTCTTCCTACGAGCAGTACTTC. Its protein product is CASSLATSSSYEQYF.

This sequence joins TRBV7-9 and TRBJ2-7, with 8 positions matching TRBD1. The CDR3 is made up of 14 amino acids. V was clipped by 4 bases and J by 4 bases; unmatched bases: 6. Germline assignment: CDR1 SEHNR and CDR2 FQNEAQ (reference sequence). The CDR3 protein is CASSSDYRGYEQYF. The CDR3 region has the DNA TGTGCCAGCAGCTCAGACTACAGGGGGTACGAGCAGTACTTC. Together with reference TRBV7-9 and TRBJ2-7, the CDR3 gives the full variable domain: DTGVSQNPRHKITKRGQNVTFRCDPISEHNRLYWYRQTLGQGPEFLTYFQNEAQLEKSRLLSDRFSAERPKGSFSTLEIQRTEQGDSAMYLCASSSDYRGYEQYFGPGTRLTVT.

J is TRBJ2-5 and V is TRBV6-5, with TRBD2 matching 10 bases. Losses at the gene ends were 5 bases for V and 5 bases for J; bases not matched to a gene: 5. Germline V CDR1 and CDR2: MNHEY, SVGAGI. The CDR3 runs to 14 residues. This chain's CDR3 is CASSSGGAWETQYF. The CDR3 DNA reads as TGTGCCAGCAGTAGCGGGGGGGCTTGGGAGACCCAGTACTTC.

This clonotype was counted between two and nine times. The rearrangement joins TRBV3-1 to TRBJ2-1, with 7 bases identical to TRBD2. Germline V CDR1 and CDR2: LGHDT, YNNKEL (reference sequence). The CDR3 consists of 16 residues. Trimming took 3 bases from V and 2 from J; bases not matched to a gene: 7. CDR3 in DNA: TGTGCCAGCAGCCAGGGCCCGGGACTACCCTACAATGAGCAGTTCTTC. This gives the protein CASSQGPGLPYNEQFF.

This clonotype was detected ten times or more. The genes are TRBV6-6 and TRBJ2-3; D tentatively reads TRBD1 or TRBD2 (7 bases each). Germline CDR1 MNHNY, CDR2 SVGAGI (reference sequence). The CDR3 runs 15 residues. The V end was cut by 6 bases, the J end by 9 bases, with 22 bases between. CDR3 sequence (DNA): TGTGCCAGCAGCCCCGTTGGGTGGCAGGGGGGGACGCAGTATTTT. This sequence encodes CASSPVGWQGGTQYF.

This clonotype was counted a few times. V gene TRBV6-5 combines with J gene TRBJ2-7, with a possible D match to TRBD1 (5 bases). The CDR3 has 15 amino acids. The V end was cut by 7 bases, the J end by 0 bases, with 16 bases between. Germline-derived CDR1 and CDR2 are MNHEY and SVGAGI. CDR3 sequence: CASTPSGISSYEQYF. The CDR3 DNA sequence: TGTGCCAGCACCCCCTCAGGGATTAGCTCCTACGAGCAGTACTTC.

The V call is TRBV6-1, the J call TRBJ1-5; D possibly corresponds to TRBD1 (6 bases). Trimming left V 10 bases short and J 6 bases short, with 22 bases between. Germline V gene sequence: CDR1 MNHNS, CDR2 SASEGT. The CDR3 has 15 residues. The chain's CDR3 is CATNVDSGGGQPQHF. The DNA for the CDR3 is TGTGCCACCAATGTGGACAGCGGCGGGGGTCAGCCCCAGCATTTT.

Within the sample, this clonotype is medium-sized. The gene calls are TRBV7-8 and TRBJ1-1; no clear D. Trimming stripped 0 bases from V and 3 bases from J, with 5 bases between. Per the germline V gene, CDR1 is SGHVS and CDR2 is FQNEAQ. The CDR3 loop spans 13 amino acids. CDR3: CASSLAGHTEAFF. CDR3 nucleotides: TGTGCCAGCAGCTTAGCAGGGCACACTGAAGCTTTCTTT.

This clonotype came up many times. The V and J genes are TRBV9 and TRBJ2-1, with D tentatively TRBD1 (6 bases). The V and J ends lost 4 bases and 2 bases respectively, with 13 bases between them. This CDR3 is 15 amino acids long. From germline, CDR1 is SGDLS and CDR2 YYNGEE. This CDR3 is CASSSVEGAYNEQFF. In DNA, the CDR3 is TGTGCCAGCAGCTCAGTAGAGGGGGCCTACAATGAGCAGTTCTTC.

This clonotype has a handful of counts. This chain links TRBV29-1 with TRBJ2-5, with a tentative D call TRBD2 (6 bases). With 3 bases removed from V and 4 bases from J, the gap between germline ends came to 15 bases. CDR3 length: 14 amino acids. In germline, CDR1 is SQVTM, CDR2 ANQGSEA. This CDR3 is CSVDLDYTLETQYF. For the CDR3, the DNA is TGCAGCGTTGACCTGGACTACACATTAGAGACCCAGTACTTC.

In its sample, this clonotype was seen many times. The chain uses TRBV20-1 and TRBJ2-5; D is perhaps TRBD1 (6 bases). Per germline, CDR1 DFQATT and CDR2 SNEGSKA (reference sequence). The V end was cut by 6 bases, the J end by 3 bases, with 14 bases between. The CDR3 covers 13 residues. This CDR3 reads CSAARGQKETQYF. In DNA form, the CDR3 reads TGCAGTGCGGCCAGGGGTCAAAAAGAGACCCAGTACTTC.

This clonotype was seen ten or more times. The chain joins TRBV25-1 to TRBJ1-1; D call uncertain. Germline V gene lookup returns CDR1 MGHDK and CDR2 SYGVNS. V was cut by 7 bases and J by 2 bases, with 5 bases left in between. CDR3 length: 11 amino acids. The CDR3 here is CASKENTEAFF. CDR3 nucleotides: TGTGCCAGCAAGGAAAACACTGAAGCTTTCTTT.

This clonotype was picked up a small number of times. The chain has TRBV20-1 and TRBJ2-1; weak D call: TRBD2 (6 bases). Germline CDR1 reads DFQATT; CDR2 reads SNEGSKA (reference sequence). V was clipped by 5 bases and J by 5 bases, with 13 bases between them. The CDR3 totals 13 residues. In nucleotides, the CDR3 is TGCAGTGCTGACGGGACTGGGGACAATGAGCAGTTCTTC. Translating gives CSADGTGDNEQFF.

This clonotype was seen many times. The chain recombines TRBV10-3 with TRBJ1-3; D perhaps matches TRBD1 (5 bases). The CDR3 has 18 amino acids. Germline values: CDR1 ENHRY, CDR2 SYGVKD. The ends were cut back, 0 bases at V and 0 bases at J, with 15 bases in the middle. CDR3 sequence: CAISESKWGKNSGNTIYF. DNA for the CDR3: TGTGCCATCAGTGAGTCGAAGTGGGGCAAAAACTCTGGAAACACCATATATTTT.

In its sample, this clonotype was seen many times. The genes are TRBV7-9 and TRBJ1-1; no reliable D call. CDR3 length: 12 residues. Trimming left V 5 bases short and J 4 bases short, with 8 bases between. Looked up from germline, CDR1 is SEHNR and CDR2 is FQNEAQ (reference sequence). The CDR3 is CASSHGGTEAFF. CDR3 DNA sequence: TGTGCCAGCAGCCACGGCGGCACTGAAGCTTTCTTT.

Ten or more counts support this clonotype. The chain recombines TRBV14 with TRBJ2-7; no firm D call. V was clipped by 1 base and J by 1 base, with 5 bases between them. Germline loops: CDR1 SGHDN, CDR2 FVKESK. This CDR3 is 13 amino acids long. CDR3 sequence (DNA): TGTGCCAGCAGCCAAGTGGTTTCCTACGAGCAGTACTTC. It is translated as CASSQVVSYEQYF.

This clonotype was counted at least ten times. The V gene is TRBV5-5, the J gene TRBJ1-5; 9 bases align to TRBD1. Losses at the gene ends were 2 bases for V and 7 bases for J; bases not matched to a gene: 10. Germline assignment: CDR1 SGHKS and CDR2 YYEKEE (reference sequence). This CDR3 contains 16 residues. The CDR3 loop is CASSFQAGTGKQPQHF. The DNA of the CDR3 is TGTGCCAGCAGCTTTCAAGCAGGGACAGGGAAGCAGCCCCAGCATTTT.

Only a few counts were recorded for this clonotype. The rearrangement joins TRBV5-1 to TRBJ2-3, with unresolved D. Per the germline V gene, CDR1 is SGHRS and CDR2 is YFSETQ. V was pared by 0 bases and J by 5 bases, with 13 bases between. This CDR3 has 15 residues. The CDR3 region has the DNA TGCGCCAGCAGCTTGGGGGATCAGCAAGTAGATACGCAGTATTTT. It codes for CASSLGDQQVDTQYF.

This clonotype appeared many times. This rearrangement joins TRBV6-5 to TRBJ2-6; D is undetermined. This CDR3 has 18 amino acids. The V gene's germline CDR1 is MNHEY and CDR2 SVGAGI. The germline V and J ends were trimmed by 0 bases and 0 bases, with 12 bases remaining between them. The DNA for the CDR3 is TGTGCCAGCAGTTACTCTCCAGGTGGAAGCTCTGGGGCCAACGTCCTGACTTTC. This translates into CASSYSPGGSSGANVLTF.

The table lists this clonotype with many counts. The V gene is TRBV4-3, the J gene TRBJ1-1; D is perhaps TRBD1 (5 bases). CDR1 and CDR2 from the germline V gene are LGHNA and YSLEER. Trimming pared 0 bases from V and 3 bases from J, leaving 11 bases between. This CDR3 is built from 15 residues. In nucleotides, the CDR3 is TGCGCCAGCAGCCAAGAATTAAAGGGGTACACTGAAGCTTTCTTT. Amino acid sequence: CASSQELKGYTEAFF.

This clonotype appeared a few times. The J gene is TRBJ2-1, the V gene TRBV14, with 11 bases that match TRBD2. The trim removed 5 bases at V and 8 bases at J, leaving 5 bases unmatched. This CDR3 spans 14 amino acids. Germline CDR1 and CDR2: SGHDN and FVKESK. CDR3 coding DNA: TGTGCCAGCAGCACGGGACTAGCGGCGTATGAGCAGTTCTTC. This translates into CASSTGLAAYEQFF.

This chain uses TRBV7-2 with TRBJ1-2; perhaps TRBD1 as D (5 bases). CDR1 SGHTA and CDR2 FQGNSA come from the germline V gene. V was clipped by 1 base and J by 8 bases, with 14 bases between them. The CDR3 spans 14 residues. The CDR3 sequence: CASSLVETAQGYTF. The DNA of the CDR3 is TGTGCCAGCAGCTTAGTGGAGACAGCTCAGGGCTACACCTTC.

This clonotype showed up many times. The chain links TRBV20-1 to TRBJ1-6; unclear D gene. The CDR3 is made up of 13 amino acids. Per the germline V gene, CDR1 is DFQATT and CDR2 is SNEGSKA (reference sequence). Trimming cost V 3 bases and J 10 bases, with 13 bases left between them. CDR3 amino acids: CSARGGLVSPLHF. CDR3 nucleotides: TGCAGTGCTAGGGGCGGGCTAGTCTCACCCCTCCACTTT.

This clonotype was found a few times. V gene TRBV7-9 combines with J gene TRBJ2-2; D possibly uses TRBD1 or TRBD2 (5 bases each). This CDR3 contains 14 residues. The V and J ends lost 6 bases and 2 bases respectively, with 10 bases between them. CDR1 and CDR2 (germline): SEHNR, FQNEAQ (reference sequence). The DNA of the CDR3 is TGTGCCAGCAGGAGTGGGGGAAACACCGGGGAGCTGTTTTTT. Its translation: CASRSGGNTGELFF.

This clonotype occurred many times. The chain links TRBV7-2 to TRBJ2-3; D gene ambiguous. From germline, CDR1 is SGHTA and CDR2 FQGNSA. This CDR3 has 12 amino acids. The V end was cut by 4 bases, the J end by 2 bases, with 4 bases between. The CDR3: CASSSLTDTQYF. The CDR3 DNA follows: TGTGCCAGCAGCTCACTCACAGATACGCAGTATTTT. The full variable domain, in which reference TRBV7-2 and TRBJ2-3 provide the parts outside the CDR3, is GAGVSQSPSNKVTEKGKDVELRCDPISGHTALYWYRQSLGQGLEFLIYFQGNSAPDKSGLPSDRFSAERTGGSVSTLTIQRTQQEDSAVYLCASSSLTDTQYFGPGTRLTVL.

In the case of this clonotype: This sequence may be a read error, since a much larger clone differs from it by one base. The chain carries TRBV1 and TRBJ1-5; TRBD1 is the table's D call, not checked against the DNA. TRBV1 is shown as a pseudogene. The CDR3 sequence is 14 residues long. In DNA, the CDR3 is TGCACCAGCAGCCGGGACAGGGAATATCAGGCCCAGCATTTT. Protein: CTSSRDREYQAQHF.

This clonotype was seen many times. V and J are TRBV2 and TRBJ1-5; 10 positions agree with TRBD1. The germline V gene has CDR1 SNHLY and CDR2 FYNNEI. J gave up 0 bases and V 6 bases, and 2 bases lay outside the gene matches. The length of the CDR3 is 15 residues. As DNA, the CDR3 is TGTGCCAGCAGAGGACAGGGGGTTAGCAATCAGCCCCAGCATTTT. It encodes CASRGQGVSNQPQHF.

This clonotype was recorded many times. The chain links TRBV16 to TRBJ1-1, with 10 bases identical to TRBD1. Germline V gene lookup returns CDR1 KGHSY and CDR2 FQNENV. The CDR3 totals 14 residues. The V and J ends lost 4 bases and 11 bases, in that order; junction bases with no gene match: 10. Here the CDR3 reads CASSLSGTGVEAFF. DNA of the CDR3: TGTGCCAGCAGCCTCTCAGGGACAGGGGTTGAGGCTTTCTTT.

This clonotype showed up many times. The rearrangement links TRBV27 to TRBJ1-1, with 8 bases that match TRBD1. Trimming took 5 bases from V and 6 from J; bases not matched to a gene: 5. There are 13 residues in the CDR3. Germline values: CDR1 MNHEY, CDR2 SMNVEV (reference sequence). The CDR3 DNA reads TGTGCCAGCAGTATGGGACAGGCCCCTGAAGCTTTCTTT. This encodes CASSMGQAPEAFF.